What follows are 23 T cell receptor beta chains derived from one specimen sequenced in a study of tumor-infiltrating lymphocytes in primary liver carcinoma. A primer in the constant region served to generate TCR beta cDNA from roughly 520 ng of total RNA. Sequencing libraries for TCR beta derived from three nested multiplex PCR rounds that used slightly modified ARM-PCR. TRBV1-TRBV30 forward primers and a C-beta reverse primer were used in the first two PCR rounds, which each ran for approximately 11 cycles. TCRdb re-called the multiplex PCR reads with MiXCR, one entry per CDR3 protein. The top ten clones hold roughly 7.3% of a sample with 95,000 to 150,000 distinct CDR3 sequences, 55% to 70% of them seen once. Unsorted bulk tissue, about 19-32 mg of it, served as the source for co-extraction of RNA and DNA. Material for sequencing was tumor-adjacent normal liver tissue. These TCRs come from a woman aged 55-75 years with primary liver carcinoma and hepatitis B virus infection.

This clonotype was counted only a few times. This may arise from a read error, as a much more abundant clone is one base away. V gene TRBV5-4 combines with J gene TRBJ2-1; a possible D gene is TRBD2 (7 bases). The CDR3 has 15 residues. Trimming cost V 6 bases and J 4 bases, with 17 bases left between them. From germline, CDR1 is SGHNT and CDR2 YYREEE (reference sequence). DNA of the CDR3: TGTGCCAGCAACCCCGAGGGGGGGCGTTACAATGAGCAGTTCTTC. Translation: CASNPEGGRYNEQFF.

The chain carries TRBV5-5 and TRBJ2-1; perhaps D is TRBD1 or TRBD2 (5 bases each). The length of the CDR3 is 15 residues. From germline, CDR1 is SGHKS and CDR2 YYEKEE (reference sequence). The germline V and J ends were trimmed by 8 bases and 8 bases, with 23 bases remaining between them. CDR3 protein: CASTGTLSSYDEQFF. The CDR3 bases are TGTGCCAGTACCGGGACGTTGAGCTCCTATGATGAGCAGTTCTTC.

This clonotype was found many times. The chain uses TRBV29-1 and TRBJ2-2; tentative D call: TRBD2 (6 bases). With 7 bases removed from V and 4 bases from J, the gap between germline ends came to 10 bases. The germline gives CDR1 SQVTM, CDR2 ANQGSEA. The CDR3 length is 12 residues. The CDR3 sequence is CSALGGTGELFF. The CDR3 nucleotides are TGCAGCGCGTTGGGGGGCACCGGGGAGCTGTTTTTT.

Comments on this clonotype: It may be a read error: a sequence one base away is much more abundant. The chain is built from TRBV24-1 and TRBJ1-2, with D unresolved. CDR1 and CDR2 (germline): KGHDR, SFDVKD. There are 12 residues in the CDR3. The CDR3 DNA reads TGTGCCATCAGTACATGGGAACTTGGCTACACCTTC. Amino acids: CAISTWELGYTF.

As for this clonotype: A clone one base away is much larger, so this may be a read error. V usage is TRBV12-3 or TRBV12-4 and J usage is TRBJ2-5; the D gene is possibly TRBD2 (6 bases). The CDR3 spans 11 residues. In DNA, the CDR3 is TGTGCCAGCAGTTTCGGGGGAACCCGGTACTTC. Amino acid sequence: CASSFGGTRYF.

Worth noting for this clonotype: The junction shows a germline mismatch at one end, possibly a read error. The CDR3 bases are TGCGCCAGCAGCTTGTCTCAAGGGACCCAGTACTTC. Its protein product is CASSLSQGTQYF. The rearrangement links TRBV5-1 to TRBJ2-5; no clear D. This CDR3 has 12 residues. Germline V CDR1 and CDR2: SGHRS, YFSETQ.

This clonotype was seen more than once but under ten times. In DNA form, the CDR3 reads TGTGCCAGCAGCTTGGGACAGACGGGCACAGATACGCAGTATTTT. Its protein is CASSLGQTGTDTQYF. V gene TRBV7-9 combines with J gene TRBJ2-3; TRBD1 agrees at 7 bases. The CDR3 covers 15 residues. Germline CDR1 SEHNR, CDR2 FQNEAQ (reference sequence). Trimming took 3 bases from V and 1 from J; bases not matched to a gene: 4.

In the case of this clonotype: The junction and the germline gene differ at one end; a read error may be behind it. The chain joins TRBV5-5 to TRBJ1-6, with a tentative D call TRBD1 (6 bases). Germline CDR1 SGHKS, CDR2 YYEKEE (reference sequence). The CDR3 extends over 15 amino acids. The DNA of the CDR3 is TGTGCCTGCAGTTTGATCAGGGGCCTTAATTCGCCCCTCCATTTT. It is translated as CACSLIRGLNSPLHF. The complete variable domain, with remaining parts taken from reference TRBV5-5 and TRBJ1-6, reads DAGVTQSPTHLIKTRGQQVTLRCSPISGHKSVSWYQQVLGQGPQFIFQYYEKEERGRGNFPDRFSARQFPNYSSELNVNALLLGDSALYLCACSLIRGLNSPLHFGNGTRLTVT.

With regard to this clonotype: One junction end does not reproduce the germline sequence, and a read error may be involved. J is TRBJ2-3 and V is TRBV11-1, with TRBD2 matching over 7 bases. The germline V gene has CDR1 SGHAT and CDR2 FQDESV (reference sequence). The CDR3 is 14 residues long. The CDR3 here is CTSNLRQRAGESHF. The CDR3 bases are TGTACCAGTAACTTAAGGCAACGTGCGGGAGAGTCTCACTTT.

The CDR3 spells CASSPLGGGTSPGSTYNEQFF. For the CDR3, the DNA is TGTGCCAGCAGTCCTCTAGGAGGGGGGACATCACCGGGATCGACCTACAATGAGCAGTTCTTC. The chain has TRBV11-1 and TRBJ2-1; D might be TRBD1 or TRBD2, each matching 6 bases. This CDR3 comprises 21 residues. With 6 bases removed from V and 2 bases from J, the gap between germline ends came to 32 bases. The germline V gene has CDR1 SGHAT and CDR2 FQDESV (reference sequence).

This clonotype was recorded once. With a much larger clone just one base away, this may be a read error. This is likely a read error, given that the CDR3 carries no conserved phenylalanine or tryptophan at its end. J is TRBJ1-2 and V is TRBV7-9; 9 nucleotides agree with TRBD1. V lost 2 bases and J lost 5; bases outside the gene matches: 6. Germline CDR1 and CDR2: SEHNR and FQNEAQ (reference sequence). There are 15 residues in the CDR3. The CDR3 DNA follows: TGTGCCAGCAGCTTACCGGGACAGGGTAGATATGGCTACACCCTC. Translating gives CASSLPGQGRYGYTL.

This clonotype was counted between two and nine times. A much larger clone differs from this one at a single base, so this may be a read error. Here the CDR3 omits its conserved ending phenylalanine or tryptophan, so a read error is the likely source. The V call is TRBV29-1, the J call TRBJ2-4, with D uncertain. CDR3 length: 11 amino acids. Germline CDR1 reads SQVTM; CDR2 reads ANQGSEA. The germline V and J ends were trimmed by 0 bases and 8 bases, with 5 bases remaining between them. The CDR3 nucleotides are TGCAGCGTTGAAGATCAACACATTCAGTACCTC. Translated: CSVEDQHIQYL.

This clonotype showed up many times. This chain's CDR3 is CASSSWAGGTDTQYF. Written as DNA, the CDR3 is TGTGCCAGCAGTTCTTGGGCGGGGGGTACAGATACGCAGTATTTT. This chain connects TRBV28 to TRBJ2-3; 8 bases align to TRBD2. From germline, CDR1 is MDHEN and CDR2 SYDVKM. V was pared by 4 bases and J by 3 bases, with 6 bases of the junction left unmatched. The CDR3 runs 15 residues.

About this clonotype itself: Germline and junction disagree at one end, which may indicate a read error. The chain combines TRBV4-1 with TRBJ2-7; 8 positions match TRBD2. This CDR3 is 18 amino acids long. Germline lookup yields CDR1 MGHRA and CDR2 YSYEKL. The CDR3 coding sequence is TGCGCCAGGAGCCGTTATCGGACTAGCTGGAGGGCCGTCCACGAGCAGTACTTC. Protein sequence: CARSRYRTSWRAVHEQYF.

This clonotype came up a few times. The J gene is TRBJ2-3, the V gene TRBV19; TRBD1 matches at 7 bases. In germline, CDR1 is LNHDA, CDR2 SQIVND (reference sequence). V shed 4 bases, J shed 0 bases, and the junction held 28 bases outside the gene matches. The length of the CDR3 is 23 residues. The CDR3 coding sequence is TGTGCCAGTAGTACATATGTCCCTTACAGGGGTGCCAAGGAGACTTCTAGCACAGATACGCAGTATTTT. This gives the protein CASSTYVPYRGAKETSSTDTQYF.

Concerning this clonotype: The germline gene is not matched at one end of the junction; a read error may be the cause. J is TRBJ1-1 and V is TRBV6-6; 7 nucleotides align to TRBD1. Germline CDR1 is MNHNY and CDR2 is SVGAGI (reference sequence). The CDR3 loop spans 14 amino acids. CDR3: CANSYLGGGTEVFF. The CDR3 DNA sequence: TGTGCCAACAGTTACTTAGGAGGGGGCACTGAAGTTTTCTTT.

The rearrangement uses TRBV19 and TRBJ1-5, with D hard to call. CDR1 is LNHDA, CDR2 SQIVND, per germline (reference sequence). This CDR3 has 15 residues. The V end lost 8 bases, the J end lost 1 base, and 15 bases lay between the germline ends. DNA of the CDR3: TGTGCCAGTCGTTCGGCGGGGTTAAGCAATCAGCCCCAGCATTTT. Its translation: CASRSAGLSNQPQHF. Filled out from reference TRBV19 and TRBJ1-5, the complete variable domain reads DGGITQSPKYLFRKEGQNVTLSCEQNLNHDAMYWYRQDPGQGLRLIYYSQIVNDFQKGDIAEGYSVSREKKESFPLTVTSAQKNPTAFYLCASRSAGLSNQPQHFGDGTRLSIL.

On this clonotype: This sequence may be a read error, since a much larger clone differs from it by one base. CDR3 in DNA: TGTACCAGCAGCTCGGTACAATGGAAACTGTTTTTT. As protein: CTSSSVQWKLFF. The chain has TRBV7-9 and TRBJ1-4; D unresolved. Per the germline V gene, CDR1 is SEHNR and CDR2 is FQNEAQ (reference sequence). The CDR3 extends over 12 amino acids.

Remarks on this clonotype: One junction end does not reproduce the germline sequence, and a read error may be involved. V usage is TRBV10-2 and J usage is TRBJ2-3; D is perhaps TRBD1 (6 bases). This CDR3 has 14 amino acids. Looked up from germline, CDR1 is WSHSY and CDR2 is SAAADI. CDR3 DNA sequence: TGCGTCAGCAGTCGACAGGACCGGGCAGATACGCAGTATTTT. Protein sequence: CVSSRQDRADTQYF.

The V call is TRBV12-3 or TRBV12-4, the J call TRBJ2-7; 7 bases are a match to TRBD1. There are 14 residues in the CDR3. After removal of 6 bases from V and 9 bases from J, the junction contained 14 bases not matched to a gene. The CDR3 region is CASSRQGFIHGQYF. CDR3 nucleotides: TGTGCCAGCAGCCGACAGGGTTTCATACACGGGCAGTACTTC.

Turning to this clonotype: The germline gene is not matched at one end of the junction; a read error may be the cause. This chain uses TRBV2 with TRBJ2-1, with TRBD1 matching 7 bases. CDR1 is SNHLY and CDR2 is FYNNEI in the germline V gene. This CDR3 spans 14 amino acids. CDR3 sequence: CAGNRGFSYSEQFF. For the CDR3, the DNA is TGTGCCGGTAACAGGGGATTTTCCTACAGTGAGCAGTTCTTC.

Turning to this clonotype: Since no conserved phenylalanine or tryptophan closes the CDR3, a read error is the likely cause. The CDR3 here is CASSPGLAGGSYEQYL. CDR3 DNA: TGTGCCAGCAGCCCAGGATTAGCGGGAGGGAGTTACGAGCAGTACCTC. The V and J genes are TRBV11-2 and TRBJ2-7; the match to TRBD2 covers 11 bases. V lost 5 bases and J lost 4; bases outside the gene matches: 10. The CDR3 is 16 residues long. CDR1 and CDR2 from the germline V gene are SGHAT and FQNNGV.

As for this clonotype: Given a much more abundant clone one base away, this may be a read error. The CDR3 protein is CASSSIQWKLFF. CDR3 in DNA: TGTGCCAGCAGCTCGATACAATGGAAACTGTTTTTT. The chain combines TRBV7-9 with TRBJ1-4; no reliable D call. This CDR3 contains 12 residues. In germline, CDR1 is SEHNR, CDR2 FQNEAQ (reference sequence). Trimming pared 4 bases from V and 11 bases from J, leaving 11 bases between.